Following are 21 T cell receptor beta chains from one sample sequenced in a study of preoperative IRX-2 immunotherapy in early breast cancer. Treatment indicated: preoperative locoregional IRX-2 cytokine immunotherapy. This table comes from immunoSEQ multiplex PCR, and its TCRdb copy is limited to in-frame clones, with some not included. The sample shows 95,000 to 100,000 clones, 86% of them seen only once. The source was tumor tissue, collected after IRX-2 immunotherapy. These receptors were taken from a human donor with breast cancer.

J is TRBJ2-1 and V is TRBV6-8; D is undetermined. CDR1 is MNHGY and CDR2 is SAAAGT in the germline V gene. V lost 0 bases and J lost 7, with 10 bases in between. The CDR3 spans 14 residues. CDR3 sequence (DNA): TGTGCCAGCAGTTACTCGAGGCTCTCAAATGAGCAGTTCTTC. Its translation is CASSYSRLSNEQFF.

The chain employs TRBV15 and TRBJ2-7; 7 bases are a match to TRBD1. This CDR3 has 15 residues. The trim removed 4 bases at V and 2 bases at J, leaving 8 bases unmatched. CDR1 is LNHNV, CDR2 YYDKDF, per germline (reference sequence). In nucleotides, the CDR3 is TGTGCCACCAGCACCACGACAGGGCTTACCTACGAGCAGTACTTC. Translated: CATSTTTGLTYEQYF.

The CDR3 DNA sequence: TGTGCCAGTAGCTTGGGGGGGGCTTGGAATCAGCCCCAGCATTTT. Amino acid sequence: CASSLGGAWNQPQHF. The V and J genes are TRBV19 and TRBJ1-5; TRBD1 is a possible D gene (6 bases). The V end lost 6 bases, the J end lost 4 bases, and 16 bases lay between the germline ends. Germline values: CDR1 LNHDA, CDR2 SQIVND (reference sequence). This CDR3 contains 15 residues.

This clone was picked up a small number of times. CDR3 residues: CASSGKGRYEQYF. For the CDR3, the DNA is TGTGCCAGCAGCGGGAAGGGGAGGTACGAGCAGTACTTC. This chain connects TRBV6-8 to TRBJ2-7; D may be TRBD2 (6 bases). Trimming cost V 6 bases and J 4 bases, with 13 bases left between them. The CDR3 consists of 13 residues. Germline CDR1 and CDR2: MNHGY and SAAAGT.

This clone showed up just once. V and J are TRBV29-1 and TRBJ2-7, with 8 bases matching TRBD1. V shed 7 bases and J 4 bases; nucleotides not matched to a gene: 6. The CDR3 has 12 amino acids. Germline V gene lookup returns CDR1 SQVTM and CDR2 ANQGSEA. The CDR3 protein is CSAVTGGYEQYF. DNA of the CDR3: TGCAGCGCCGTCACAGGGGGATACGAGCAGTACTTC.

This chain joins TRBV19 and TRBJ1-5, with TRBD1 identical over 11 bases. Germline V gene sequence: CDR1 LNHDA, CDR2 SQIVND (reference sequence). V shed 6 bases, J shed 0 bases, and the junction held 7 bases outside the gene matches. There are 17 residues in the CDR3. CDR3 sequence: CASSQGQGAISNQPQHF. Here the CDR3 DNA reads TGTGCCAGTAGCCAAGGACAGGGGGCAATTAGCAATCAGCCCCAGCATTTT.

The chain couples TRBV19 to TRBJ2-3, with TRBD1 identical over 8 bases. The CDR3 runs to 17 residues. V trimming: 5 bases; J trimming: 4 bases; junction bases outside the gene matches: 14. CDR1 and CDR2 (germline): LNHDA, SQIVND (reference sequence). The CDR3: CASSLGYDRGFPDTQYF. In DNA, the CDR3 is TGTGCCAGTAGTTTAGGATACGACAGGGGATTCCCAGATACGCAGTATTTT.

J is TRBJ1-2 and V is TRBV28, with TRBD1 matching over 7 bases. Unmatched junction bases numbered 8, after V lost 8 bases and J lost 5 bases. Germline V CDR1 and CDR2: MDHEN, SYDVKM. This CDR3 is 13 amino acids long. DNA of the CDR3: TGTGCCAGCGTGATCCCAGGGGGTTATGGCTACACCTTC. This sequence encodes CASVIPGGYGYTF.

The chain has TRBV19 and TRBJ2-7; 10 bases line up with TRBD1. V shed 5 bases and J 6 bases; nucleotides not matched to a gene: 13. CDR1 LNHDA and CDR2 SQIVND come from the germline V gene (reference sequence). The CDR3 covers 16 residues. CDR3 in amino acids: CASSLSRGTGVAEQYF. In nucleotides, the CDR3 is TGTGCCAGTAGTCTTTCGAGGGGGACAGGGGTTGCCGAGCAGTACTTC.

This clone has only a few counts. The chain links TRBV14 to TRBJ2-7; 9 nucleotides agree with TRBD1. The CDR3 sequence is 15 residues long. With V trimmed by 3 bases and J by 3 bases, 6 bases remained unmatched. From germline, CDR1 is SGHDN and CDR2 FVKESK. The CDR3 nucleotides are TGTGCCAGCAGCCAGACGACAGGGGGGTACTACGAGCAGTACTTC. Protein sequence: CASSQTTGGYYEQYF.

CDR3 sequence: CASSGTSGTSTDTQYF. The CDR3 bases are TGCGCCAGCAGCGGAACTAGCGGGACTAGCACAGATACGCAGTATTTT. This chain uses TRBV5-1 with TRBJ2-3, with 10 bases matching TRBD2. CDR1 and CDR2 from the germline V gene are SGHRS and YFSETQ. V lost 4 bases, J lost 0 bases, and 5 bases stayed unmatched. CDR3 length: 16 residues.

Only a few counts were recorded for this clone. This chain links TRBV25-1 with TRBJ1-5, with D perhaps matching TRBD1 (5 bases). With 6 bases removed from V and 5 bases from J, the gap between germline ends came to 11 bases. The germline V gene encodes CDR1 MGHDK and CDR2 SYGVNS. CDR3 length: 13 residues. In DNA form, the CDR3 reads TGTGCCAGCAGCGAAGACAGTTATCAGCCCCAGCATTTT. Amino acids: CASSEDSYQPQHF.

CDR3 coding DNA: TGCGCCAGCAGCTTGGATCCACCGCCTACCGGGGAGCTGTTTTTT. This encodes CASSLDPPPTGELFF. The chain carries TRBV5-1 and TRBJ2-2; D ambiguous. Trimming pared 0 bases from V and 5 bases from J, leaving 11 bases between. Germline V gives CDR1 SGHRS, CDR2 YFSETQ. The CDR3 totals 15 residues.

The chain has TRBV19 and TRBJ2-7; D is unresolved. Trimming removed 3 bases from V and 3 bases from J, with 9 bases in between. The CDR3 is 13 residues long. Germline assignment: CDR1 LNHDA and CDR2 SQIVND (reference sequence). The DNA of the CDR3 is TGTGCCAGTAGTATGGTGGGCAGCTACGAGCAGTACTTC. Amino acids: CASSMVGSYEQYF.

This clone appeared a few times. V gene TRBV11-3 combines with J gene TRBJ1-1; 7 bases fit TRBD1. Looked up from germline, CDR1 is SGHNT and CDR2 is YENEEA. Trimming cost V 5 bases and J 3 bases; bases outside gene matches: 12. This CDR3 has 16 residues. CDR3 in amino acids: CASSLYLQGMDTEAFF. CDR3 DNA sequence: TGTGCCAGCAGCCTTTATTTACAGGGGATGGACACTGAAGCTTTCTTT.

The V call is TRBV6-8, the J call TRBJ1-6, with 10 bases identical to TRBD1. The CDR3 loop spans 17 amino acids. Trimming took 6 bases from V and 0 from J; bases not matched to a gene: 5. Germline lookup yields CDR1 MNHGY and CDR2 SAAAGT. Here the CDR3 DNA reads TGTGCCAGCAGCCAGGGACAGGGGAACTCCTATAATTCACCCCTCCACTTT. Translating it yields CASSQGQGNSYNSPLHF.

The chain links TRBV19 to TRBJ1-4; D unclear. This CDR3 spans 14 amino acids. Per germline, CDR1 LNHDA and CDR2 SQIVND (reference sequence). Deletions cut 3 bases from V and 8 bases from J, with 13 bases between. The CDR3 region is CASSIAGREEKLFF. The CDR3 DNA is TGTGCCAGTAGTATCGCAGGTCGTGAGGAAAAACTGTTTTTT.

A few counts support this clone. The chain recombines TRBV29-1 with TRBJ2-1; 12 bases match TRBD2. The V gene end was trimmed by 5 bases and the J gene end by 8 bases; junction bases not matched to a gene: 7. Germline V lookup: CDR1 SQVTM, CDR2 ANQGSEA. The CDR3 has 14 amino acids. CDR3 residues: CSVHLPSGGDEQFF. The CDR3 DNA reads TGCAGCGTTCACTTGCCTAGCGGGGGGGATGAGCAGTTCTTC.

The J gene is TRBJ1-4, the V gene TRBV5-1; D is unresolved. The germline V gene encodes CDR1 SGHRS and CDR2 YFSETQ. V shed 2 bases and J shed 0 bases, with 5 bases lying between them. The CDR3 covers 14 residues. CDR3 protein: CASSFRSTNEKLFF. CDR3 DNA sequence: TGCGCCAGCAGCTTTAGATCAACTAATGAAAAACTGTTTTTT.

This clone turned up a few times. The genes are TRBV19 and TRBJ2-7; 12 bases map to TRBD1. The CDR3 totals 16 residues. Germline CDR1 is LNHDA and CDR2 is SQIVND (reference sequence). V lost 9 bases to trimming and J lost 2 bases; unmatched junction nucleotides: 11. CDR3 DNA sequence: TGTGCCAGCAGCTCTAGCGGGACAGGGGGCGCCTACGAGCAGTACTTC. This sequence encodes CASSSSGTGGAYEQYF.

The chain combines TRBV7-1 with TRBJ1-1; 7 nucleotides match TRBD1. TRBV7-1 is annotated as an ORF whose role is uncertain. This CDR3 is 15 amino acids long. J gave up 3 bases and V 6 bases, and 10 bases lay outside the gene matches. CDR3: CASRVRTGDYTEAFF. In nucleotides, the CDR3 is TGTGCCAGCAGGGTTCGTACAGGGGATTACACTGAAGCTTTCTTT.